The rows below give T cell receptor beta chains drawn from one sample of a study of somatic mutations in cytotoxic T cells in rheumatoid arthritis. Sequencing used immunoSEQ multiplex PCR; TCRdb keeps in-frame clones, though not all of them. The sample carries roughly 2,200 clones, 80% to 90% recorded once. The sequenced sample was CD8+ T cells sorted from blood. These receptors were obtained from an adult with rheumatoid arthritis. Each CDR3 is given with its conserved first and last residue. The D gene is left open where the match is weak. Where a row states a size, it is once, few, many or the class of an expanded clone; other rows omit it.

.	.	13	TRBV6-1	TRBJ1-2	TGTGCCAGCAAAATAGGGGAAAGGTATGGCTACACCTTC	CASKIGERYGYTF
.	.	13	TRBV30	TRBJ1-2	TGTGCCTGGAGGGCATGGACAGACGTGGGCTACACCTTC	CAWRAWTDVGYTF
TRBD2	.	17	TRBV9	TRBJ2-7	TGTGCCAGCAGCGTAGGCCCCCCGGGACTAGCCGCATACGAGCAGTACTTC	CASSVGPPGLAAYEQYF
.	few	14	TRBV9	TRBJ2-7	TGTGCCAGCAGCGGTCAGGGAGCGACTCACGAGCAGTACTTC	CASSGQGATHEQYF
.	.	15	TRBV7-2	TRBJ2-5	TGTGCCAGCGCCCTCTTGGGCGTTGTACAAGAGACCCAGTACTTC	CASALLGVVQETQYF
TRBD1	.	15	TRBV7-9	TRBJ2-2	TGTGCCAGCAGCCAAGGGACAGGGGCCACCGGGGAGCTGTTTTTT	CASSQGTGATGELFF
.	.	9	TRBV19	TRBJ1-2	TGTGCCATCATACTCTACTACACCTTC	CAIILYYTF
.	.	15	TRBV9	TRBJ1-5	TGTGCCAGCAGCCTCGAGGGGAATAGCAATCAGCCCCAGCATTTT	CASSLEGNSNQPQHF
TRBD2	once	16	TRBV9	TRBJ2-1	TGTGCCAGCAGCGCCCAAGCGGGGACCTCCTACAATGAGCAGTTCTTC	CASSAQAGTSYNEQFF
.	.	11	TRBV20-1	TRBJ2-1	TGCAGTGCTAGGGAGGCCGGGGAGCAGTTCTTC	CSAREAGEQFF
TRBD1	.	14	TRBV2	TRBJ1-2	TGTGCCAGCAGTGAAGGACAGGGTAACTATGGCTACACCTTC	CASSEGQGNYGYTF
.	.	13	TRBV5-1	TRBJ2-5	TGCGCCAGCAGCTTGGGACAGCAAGAGACCCAGTACTTC	CASSLGQQETQYF
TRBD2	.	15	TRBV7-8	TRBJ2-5	TGTGCCAGCAGCCTCCGCGGGGGGCCGCGGGAGACCCAGTACTTC	CASSLRGGPRETQYF
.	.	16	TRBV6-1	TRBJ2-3	TGTGCCAGCAGTGAATTGGCAACGGGGGCAACAGATACGCAGTATTTT	CASSELATGATDTQYF
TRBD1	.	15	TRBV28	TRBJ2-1	TGTGCCAGCAGTCAGACCGGGACAGGAGACAATGAGCAGTTCTTC	CASSQTGTGDNEQFF
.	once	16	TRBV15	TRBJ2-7	TGTGCCACCAGCAGAGATCTAGGAGGGAACTCCTACGAGCAGTACTTC	CATSRDLGGNSYEQYF
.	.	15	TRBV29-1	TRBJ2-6	TGCAGCGTTGTTGGAGGGAACTCTGGGGCCAACGTCCTGACTTTC	CSVVGGNSGANVLTF
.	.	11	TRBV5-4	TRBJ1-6	TGTGCCAGCAGCTTGGACAGGGAGATCCACTTT	CASSLDREIHF
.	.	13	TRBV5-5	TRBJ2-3	TGTGCCAGCAGCTCCCAGTTCCAAGATACGCAGTATTTT	CASSSQFQDTQYF
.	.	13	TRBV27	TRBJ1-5	TGTGCCAGCACTCCGTGGGGGGGTCAGCCCCAGCATTTT	CASTPWGGQPQHF
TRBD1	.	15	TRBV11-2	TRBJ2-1	TGTGCCAGCAGCGCCGGGACAGGGAACTACAATGAGCAGTTCTTC	CASSAGTGNYNEQFF